Below are 29 T cell receptor beta chains sequenced from a single sample in a study of metastatic and nonmetastatic thyroid tumors. Thyroid surgery was preceded by no treatment in any patient. TCRdb re-clonotyped the PCR reads through MiXCR. The repertoire holds more than 15,000 clones, with around 17% as singletons. The sequenced material came from blood. These TCRs come from a male donor with papillary thyroid cancer or a benign thyroid nodule (not recorded which). Some clones in this sample may be carry-over from other donors' samples.

This clone qualifies as medium-sized. The chain is built from TRBV3-1 and TRBJ2-2, with unresolved D. Trimming left V 1 base short and J 4 bases short, with 4 bases between. The CDR3 contains 13 residues. Germline assignment: CDR1 LGHDT and CDR2 YNNKEL (reference sequence). The CDR3, as DNA: TGTGCCAGCAGCCAAGCTGGCACCGGGGAGCTGTTTTTT. Protein product: CASSQAGTGELFF.

This clone showed up many times. CDR3 in DNA: TGTGCCAGCAGTTTCCGACAGGGGGGAAACACCATATATTTT. Translating it yields CASSFRQGGNTIYF. The chain combines TRBV28 with TRBJ1-3; 8 positions agree with TRBD1. Germline lookup yields CDR1 MDHEN and CDR2 SYDVKM. CDR3 length: 14 amino acids. The J segment lost 4 bases and the V segment lost 3 bases, leaving 2 bases of the junction unmatched.

This clone ranks as medium-sized. This chain links TRBV6-1 with TRBJ2-7; D unclear. Trimming removed 2 bases at V and 6 bases at J, with 5 bases between. Germline-derived CDR1 and CDR2 are MNHNS and SASEGT. This CDR3 contains 11 residues. The CDR3 loop reads CASSEIREQYF. CDR3 nucleotide sequence: TGTGCCAGCAGTGAAATCCGCGAGCAGTACTTC.

By proportion, this clone is medium-sized. The gene calls are TRBV6-1 and TRBJ1-3; no clear D gene. Trimming left V 8 bases short and J 0 bases short, with 8 bases between. The CDR3 loop spans 13 amino acids. Per germline, CDR1 MNHNS and CDR2 SASEGT. The CDR3 sequence: CASSWDSGNTIYF. CDR3 sequence (DNA): TGTGCCAGCTCCTGGGACTCTGGAAACACCATATATTTT.

This clone has at least ten counts. The rearrangement uses TRBV28 and TRBJ2-7; D not resolved. V was shortened by 6 bases and J by 3 bases, with 9 bases between the two germline ends. In germline, CDR1 is MDHEN, CDR2 SYDVKM. The CDR3 totals 12 residues. The CDR3 coding sequence is TGTGCCAGCAGCCAAGATTTCTACGAGCAGTACTTC. Protein sequence: CASSQDFYEQYF.

In this sample, this clone turned up many times. This chain connects TRBV3-1 to TRBJ2-3, with 10 bases lining up with TRBD2. V trimming: 3 bases; J trimming: 4 bases; junction bases outside the gene matches: 4. The CDR3 sequence is 15 residues long. Germline values: CDR1 LGHDT, CDR2 YNNKEL (reference sequence). The CDR3 nucleotides are TGTGCCAGCAGCCACGGGACTAGCGTCGCAGATACGCAGTATTTT. Amino acids: CASSHGTSVADTQYF.

The table lists this clone with many counts. The rearrangement joins TRBV12-3 or TRBV12-4 to TRBJ2-1; the match to TRBD2 covers 14 bases. The CDR3 consists of 15 residues. Unmatched junction bases numbered 5, after V lost 5 bases and J lost 8 bases. CDR3 nucleotide sequence: TGTGCCAGCAGTGCCGGGACTAGCGGGAGCTATGAGCAGTTCTTC. Translated: CASSAGTSGSYEQFF.

This chain joins TRBV14 and TRBJ1-1, with a possible D match to TRBD1 (5 bases). From germline, CDR1 is SGHDN and CDR2 FVKESK. The CDR3 loop spans 13 amino acids. The V end lost 8 bases, the J end lost 1 base, and 11 bases lay between the germline ends. CDR3 nucleotide sequence: TGTGCCAGCCGCGAAAGGGGGAACACTGAAGCTTTCTTT. Translated: CASRERGNTEAFF.

This clone was seen ten or more times. J is TRBJ1-6 and V is TRBV28; 8 nucleotides match TRBD1. After removal of 8 bases from V and 9 bases from J, the junction contained 9 bases not matched to a gene. The CDR3 extends over 14 amino acids. In germline, CDR1 is MDHEN, CDR2 SYDVKM. DNA of the CDR3: TGTGCCAGCGTAGGGGGGCAGGGGGCTTCACCCCTCCACTTT. Translating it yields CASVGGQGASPLHF.

This clone was seen at least ten times. The gene calls are TRBV15 and TRBJ1-3, with D hard to call. V was shortened by 6 bases and J by 1 base, with 10 bases between the two germline ends. The CDR3 spans 14 residues. Germline CDR1 and CDR2: LNHNV and YYDKDF (reference sequence). CDR3 in DNA: TGTGCCACCAGGCGAGGGCCGTCTGGAAACACCATATATTTT. Amino acids: CATRRGPSGNTIYF.

This clone was found many times. The V call is TRBV28, the J call TRBJ1-1; D is perhaps TRBD1 (6 bases). Trimming cost V 4 bases and J 6 bases, with 21 bases left between them. This CDR3 contains 16 residues. Germline lookup yields CDR1 MDHEN and CDR2 SYDVKM. This chain's CDR3 is CASSSSHDRQGPEAFF. The CDR3 nucleotides read TGTGCCAGCAGTTCCTCACACGACAGGCAGGGGCCTGAAGCTTTCTTT.

This clone appeared a few times. The rearrangement links TRBV6-4 to TRBJ2-3; the D gene could be TRBD1 or TRBD2 (6 bases each). V gave up 10 bases and J gave up 0 bases, with 14 bases separating them. This CDR3 comprises 14 residues. CDR1 and CDR2 (germline): MRHNA, SNTAGT. DNA of the CDR3: TGTGCCACCCCCGGGGGCTATAGCACAGATACGCAGTATTTT. Amino acid sequence: CATPGGYSTDTQYF.

In this sample, this clone turned up a few times. The rearrangement uses TRBV24-1 and TRBJ2-5; TRBD1 might be the D (6 bases). This CDR3 is 11 amino acids long. Per germline, CDR1 KGHDR and CDR2 SFDVKD. V was pared by 11 bases and J by 7 bases, with 13 bases between. CDR3 amino acids: CASRGGGTQYF. The CDR3 DNA is TGTGCCAGCAGGGGTGGTGGGACCCAGTACTTC.

Many counts were recorded for this clone. V and J are TRBV20-1 and TRBJ1-1; the D gene is possibly TRBD1 (5 bases). Per germline, CDR1 DFQATT and CDR2 SNEGSKA (reference sequence). V was clipped by 5 bases and J by 11 bases, with 15 bases between them. This CDR3 contains 11 residues. The CDR3 sequence is CSAGGADAAFF. In DNA form, the CDR3 reads TGCAGTGCTGGGGGAGCAGACGCCGCTTTCTTT.

This clone was found many times. The chain combines TRBV7-2 with TRBJ2-1; D unresolved. CDR1 and CDR2 from the germline V gene are SGHTA and FQGNSA. The CDR3 totals 13 residues. Trimming shortened V by 2 bases and J by 4 bases, and 6 bases separated the two germline ends. In DNA, the CDR3 is TGTGCCAGCAGCTTATTCGGGTACAATGAGCAGTTCTTC. Protein: CASSLFGYNEQFF.

This clone has ten or more counts. This chain uses TRBV6-1 with TRBJ2-3, with no clear D. This CDR3 is built from 14 residues. V lost 6 bases to trimming and J lost 2 bases, with 12 bases between them. Germline CDR1 reads MNHNS; CDR2 reads SASEGT. The DNA of the CDR3 is TGTGCCAGCAGGCCCACCGGAGACACAGATACGCAGTATTTT. Translation: CASRPTGDTDTQYF.

At least ten counts were recorded for this clone. The rearrangement joins TRBV6-4 to TRBJ2-2; D is possibly TRBD2 (6 bases). The CDR3 length is 13 residues. The germline V and J ends were trimmed by 4 bases and 3 bases, with 6 bases remaining between them. CDR1 and CDR2 (germline): MRHNA, SNTAGT. CDR3 coding DNA: TGTGCCAGCAGTGCGGGAGACACCGGGGAGCTGTTTTTT. Its translation is CASSAGDTGELFF.

J is TRBJ2-7 and V is TRBV20-1; 9 nucleotides match TRBD2. J lost 3 bases, V lost 0 bases, and 0 bases had no gene match. The CDR3 runs 13 residues. CDR1 and CDR2 (germline): DFQATT, SNEGSKA (reference sequence). CDR3 sequence reads: CSARELAGYEQYF. CDR3 in DNA: TGCAGTGCTAGAGAACTAGCGGGCTACGAGCAGTACTTC.

This clone is termed hyperexpanded. The genes are TRBV28 and TRBJ2-3, with TRBD2 identical over 9 bases. The J segment lost 2 bases and the V segment lost 6 bases, leaving 12 bases of the junction unmatched. Germline V lookup: CDR1 MDHEN, CDR2 SYDVKM. The CDR3 is 17 residues long. CDR3 DNA: TGTGCCAGCAGCCTATTAACTAGCGGGCAAATCACAGATACGCAGTATTTT. As protein: CASSLLTSGQITDTQYF.

This clone was picked up many times. The chain uses TRBV7-6 and TRBJ2-5; possible D gene TRBD2, 5 bases. CDR1 is SGHVS, CDR2 FNYEAQ, per germline. V was cut by 2 bases and J by 5 bases, with 21 bases left in between. The CDR3 is made up of 17 amino acids. Written as DNA, the CDR3 is TGTGCCAGCAGCTTACGGGCGGGCCAAGAATCTTATGAGACCCAGTACTTC. Its protein product is CASSLRAGQESYETQYF.

There are many counts of this clone. V and J are TRBV2 and TRBJ1-5, with 10 bases matching TRBD1. Germline CDR1 SNHLY, CDR2 FYNNEI. CDR3 length equals 14 residues. J was trimmed by 6 bases and V by 7 bases; bases with no gene match: 6. The CDR3 loop reads CASKLDRGPQPQHF. DNA for the CDR3: TGTGCCAGCAAACTAGACAGGGGGCCTCAGCCCCAGCATTTT.

This clone was detected many times. The rearrangement joins TRBV9 to TRBJ1-5; 12 positions agree with TRBD1. The CDR3 consists of 14 residues. Trimming removed 3 bases from V and 7 bases from J; junction bases left unmatched: 2. Germline CDR1 and CDR2: SGDLS and YYNGEE. The CDR3 bases are TGTGCCAGCAGCGGGGGGACAGGGGGCCAGCCCCAGCATTTT. Amino acid sequence: CASSGGTGGQPQHF.

This clone was recorded at least ten times. The chain links TRBV5-1 to TRBJ2-3; D gene ambiguous. With 2 bases removed from V and 3 bases from J, the gap between germline ends came to 7 bases. The CDR3 is 13 amino acids. Germline CDR1 and CDR2: SGHRS and YFSETQ. CDR3 sequence: CASSFRRTDTQYF. In DNA form, the CDR3 reads TGCGCCAGCAGCTTCAGAAGAACAGATACGCAGTATTTT.

This clone occurred many times. CDR3 in DNA: TGTGCCAGCAGTTTAGTTCTCAATCAGCCCCAGCATTTT. Protein: CASSLVLNQPQHF. This chain links TRBV27 with TRBJ1-5, with D hard to call. Germline V gives CDR1 MNHEY, CDR2 SMNVEV (reference sequence). V was pared by 2 bases and J by 3 bases, with 5 bases between. This CDR3 comprises 13 residues.

This clone was recorded many times. V is TRBV6-2 or TRBV6-3 and J is TRBJ2-3, with TRBD2 matching over 13 bases. V dropped 5 bases and J dropped 3; count of bases not matched to a gene: 8. The CDR3 length is 17 residues. Germline CDR1 reads MNHEY; CDR2 reads SVGEGT. In DNA form, the CDR3 reads TGTGCCAGCAGTGGACTAGCGGGAGAACCCACGACAGATACGCAGTATTTT. Protein product: CASSGLAGEPTTDTQYF.

This clone was counted a few times. Compared with germline, one end of the junction differs, possibly owing to a read error. The sample has other DNA sequences that encode this CDR3 too. This chain connects TRBV9 to TRBJ2-3; D is uncertain. From germline, CDR1 is SGDLS and CDR2 YYNGEE. This CDR3 is built from 13 residues. This chain's CDR3 is CASSPNSADTQYF. CDR3 DNA sequence: TGTGCCAGCAGCCCAAACTCCGCAGATACGCAGTACTTT.

This clone was observed many times. The chain links TRBV2 to TRBJ1-4; TRBD1 might be the D (6 bases). Germline values: CDR1 SNHLY, CDR2 FYNNEI. The ends were cut back, 3 bases at V and 7 bases at J, with 9 bases in the middle. The CDR3 is made up of 13 amino acids. CDR3 nucleotides: TGTGCCAGCAGTGAGGGGGCACGTGAAAAACTGTTTTTT. As protein: CASSEGAREKLFF.

This clone was seen repeatedly, ten times or more. V is TRBV12-3 or TRBV12-4 and J is TRBJ1-2; tentatively, D is TRBD1 (5 bases). With 8 bases removed from V and 7 bases from J, the gap between germline ends came to 14 bases. The CDR3 runs to 12 residues. The CDR3 spells CASGGGVAGYTF. The CDR3 DNA follows: TGTGCCAGCGGCGGGGGAGTAGCTGGCTACACCTTC.

Many counts were recorded for this clone. This rearrangement joins TRBV28 to TRBJ1-5; 9 bases line up with TRBD1. Trimming at V came to 3 bases and at J to 2 bases, leaving 5 bases not matched to a gene. From germline, CDR1 is MDHEN and CDR2 SYDVKM. The CDR3 is 16 residues long. CDR3 coding DNA: TGTGCCAGCAGTTTCTTTTGGACAGGGGGCAATCAGCCCCAGCATTTT. Residues: CASSFFWTGGNQPQHF. Variable domain in full (rest from reference TRBV28 and TRBJ1-5): DVKVTQSSRYLVKRTGEKVFLECVQDMDHENMFWYRQDPGLGLRLIYFSYDVKMKEKGDIPEGYSVSREKKERFSLILESASTNQTSMYLCASSFFWTGGNQPQHFGDGTRLSIL.